This T cell receptor beta chain was documented in a study of beta chain features in type 1 diabetes. The study reverse transcribed the entire isolated RNA, so it sequenced expressed TCRB transcripts. Clones were read by immunoSEQ multiplex PCR, and TCRdb kept only the in-frame ones, dropping some. This table has 630,000 or so clones, roughly an eighth appearing once. Notes on this clone: Its target is not known.

The study, taken as a whole, reports: Shorter TCRB CDR3s, moderately but significantly so, were found in Type 1 diabetes patients in all four CD4+ subsets. VDJ junctions from type 1 diabetes patients carried fewer insertions and larger deletions.

The CDR3 covers 14 residues. Germline V gene sequence: CDR1 LNHNV, CDR2 YYDKDF (reference sequence). Trimming removed 0 bases from V and 10 bases from J, with 13 bases in between. The sample comprised naive CD4+ T cells from blood. V gene TRBV15 combines with J gene TRBJ2-1; the D is unclear. This sequence was found in a man aged 18 to 29 with type 1 diabetes. CDR3 sequence (DNA): TGTGCCACCAGCAGAGATGCTGCACGCCGAGAGCAGTTCTTC. It is translated as CATSRDAARREQFF.